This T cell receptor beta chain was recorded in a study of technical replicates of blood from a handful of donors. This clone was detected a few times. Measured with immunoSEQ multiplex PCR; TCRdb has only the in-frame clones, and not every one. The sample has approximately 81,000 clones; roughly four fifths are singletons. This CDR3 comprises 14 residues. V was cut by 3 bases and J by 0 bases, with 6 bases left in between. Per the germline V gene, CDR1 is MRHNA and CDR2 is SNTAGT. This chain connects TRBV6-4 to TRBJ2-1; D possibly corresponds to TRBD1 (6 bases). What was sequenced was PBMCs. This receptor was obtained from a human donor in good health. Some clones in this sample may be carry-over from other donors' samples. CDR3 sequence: CASSEGGSYNEQFF. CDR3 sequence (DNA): TGTGCCAGCAGTGAAGGGGGCTCCTACAATGAGCAGTTCTTC.